The 14 T cell receptor beta chains reported below all come from one sample, sequenced in a study of T cells in Graves' hyperthyroidism and ophthalmopathy. From RNA transcripts, TCR beta CDR3 regions were amplified. The HTBI primer set was used in a first-round RT-PCR of the TCR CDR3. From the multiplex PCR reads, TCRdb called clonotypes with MiXCR, one entry per CDR3 protein. The data hold hundreds of thousands of distinct CDR3 sequences, with around a sixth observed a single time. Material for sequencing was blood. The receptors come from a woman in her fifties or sixties with Graves' hyperthyroidism that later progressed to Graves' ophthalmopathy.

This chain joins TRBV11-2 and TRBJ2-3, with 14 nucleotides matching TRBD2. Germline lookup yields CDR1 SGHAT and CDR2 FQNNGV. The length of the CDR3 is 17 residues. V shed 5 bases, J shed 4 bases, and the junction held 8 bases outside the gene matches. CDR3 in DNA: TGTGCCAGCAGCGGGGGACTAGCGGGGGCGTTGGCAGATACGCAGTATTTT. The encoded protein is CASSGGLAGALADTQYF.

The rearrangement links TRBV4-1 to TRBJ1-5; D possibly corresponds to TRBD1 (5 bases). Germline values: CDR1 MGHRA, CDR2 YSYEKL. V shed 1 base and J shed 1 base, with 11 bases lying between them. The CDR3 is made up of 16 amino acids. Written as DNA, the CDR3 is TGCGCCAGCAGCCAAGTAACAGGAAAGAGCAATCAGCCCCAGCATTTT. It yields the protein CASSQVTGKSNQPQHF.

This clonotype was picked up many times. The chain employs TRBV7-8 and TRBJ2-7, with a tentative D call TRBD2 (5 bases). The ends were cut back, 2 bases at V and 2 bases at J, with 10 bases in the middle. This CDR3 spans 14 amino acids. CDR1 SGHVS and CDR2 FQNEAQ come from the germline V gene. CDR3 in DNA: TGTGCCAGCAGCTTACCCGGGAACCCCTACGAGCAGTACTTC. Protein product: CASSLPGNPYEQYF. The variable domain in full, completed from reference TRBV7-8 and TRBJ2-7, reads GAGVSQSPRYKVAKRGQDVALRCDPISGHVSLFWYQQALGQGPEFLTYFQNEAQLDKSGLPSDRFFAERPEGSVSTLKIQRTQQEDSAVYLCASSLPGNPYEQYFGPGTRLTVT.

This clonotype was seen at least ten times. The chain carries TRBV27 and TRBJ2-1, with 10 bases fitting TRBD1. Germline V gives CDR1 MNHEY, CDR2 SMNVEV (reference sequence). CDR3 length: 15 amino acids. V lost 7 bases and J lost 4; bases outside the gene matches: 7. The CDR3: CASKLGTGDYNEQFF. CDR3 sequence (DNA): TGTGCCAGCAAGCTCGGGACAGGGGATTACAATGAGCAGTTCTTC.

This chain joins TRBV6-2 or TRBV6-3 and TRBJ2-6; TRBD1 matches at 11 bases. With V trimmed by 6 bases and J by 0 bases, 7 bases remained unmatched. From germline, CDR1 is MNHEY and CDR2 SVGEGT. This CDR3 region has 18 residues. The CDR3 DNA sequence: TGTGCCAGCAGAGTATCGGGACAGGGGGTCTCTGGGGCCAACGTCCTGACTTTC. Protein: CASRVSGQGVSGANVLTF.

The J gene is TRBJ1-3, the V gene TRBV7-9; D might be TRBD1 (6 bases). Deletions cut 5 bases from V and 2 bases from J, with 7 bases between. The CDR3 is 13 residues long. Per the germline V gene, CDR1 is SEHNR and CDR2 is FQNEAQ (reference sequence). CDR3 loop: CASSHRAGNTIYF. The CDR3 DNA follows: TGTGCCAGCAGCCACAGGGCTGGAAACACCATATATTTT. The variable domain in full, completed from reference TRBV7-9 and TRBJ1-3, reads DTGVSQNPRHKITKRGQNVTFRCDPISEHNRLYWYRQTLGQGPEFLTYFQNEAQLEKSRLLSDRFSAERPKGSFSTLEIQRTEQGDSAMYLCASSHRAGNTIYFGEGSWLTVV.

The J gene is TRBJ1-5, the V gene TRBV3-1; the D is unclear. The CDR3 spans 15 residues. The germline gives CDR1 LGHDT, CDR2 YNNKEL (reference sequence). The V and J ends lost 4 bases and 4 bases respectively, with 14 bases between them. The CDR3 DNA sequence: TGTGCCAGCAGCCTAGATAGTCGAGGGAATCAGCCCCAGCATTTT. Translated, it gives CASSLDSRGNQPQHF.

The chain recombines TRBV25-1 with TRBJ1-2; perhaps TRBD1 as D (5 bases). The germline V and J ends were trimmed by 7 bases and 2 bases, with 11 bases remaining between them. Germline lookup yields CDR1 MGHDK and CDR2 SYGVNS. The CDR3 has 13 residues. CDR3 region: CASTFDSNYGYTF. The CDR3 DNA follows: TGTGCCAGCACATTCGACAGCAACTATGGCTACACCTTC.

This clonotype turned up a few times. The chain uses TRBV2 and TRBJ1-4; D is undetermined. V gave up 6 bases and J gave up 7 bases, with 18 bases separating them. This CDR3 is 15 amino acids long. CDR1 is SNHLY and CDR2 is FYNNEI in the germline V gene. In DNA form, the CDR3 reads TGTGCCAGCAGCGGATTCTCTGGGGTTGGTGAAAAACTGTTTTTT. Translating it yields CASSGFSGVGEKLFF.

This clonotype was observed a handful of times. The chain has TRBV7-9 and TRBJ2-5; 7 nucleotides match TRBD1. This CDR3 spans 16 amino acids. CDR1 SEHNR and CDR2 FQNEAQ come from the germline V gene (reference sequence). The trim removed 1 base at V and 5 bases at J, leaving 10 bases unmatched. Here the CDR3 DNA reads TGTGCCAGCAGCTTAGTGCCAGGGGGAGATTTGGAGACCCAGTACTTC. It yields the protein CASSLVPGGDLETQYF.

The chain carries TRBV6-1 and TRBJ1-2, with 7 nucleotides matching TRBD1. Per germline, CDR1 MNHNS and CDR2 SASEGT. The CDR3 is 12 amino acids. V was clipped by 4 bases and J by 8 bases; unmatched bases: 4. The CDR3 DNA reads as TGTGCCAGCAGTGGCCACAGGGGCGGCTACACCTTC. Translated, it gives CASSGHRGGYTF.

Many counts were recorded for this clonotype. V and J are TRBV13 and TRBJ1-1; D is undetermined. Deletions cut 7 bases from V and 0 bases from J, with 9 bases between. The CDR3 covers 13 residues. The germline V gene encodes CDR1 PRHDT and CDR2 FYEKMQ (reference sequence). CDR3 loop: CASKTFMNTEAFF. CDR3 bases: TGTGCCAGCAAAACCTTCATGAACACTGAAGCTTTCTTT.

In this sample, this clonotype turned up a few times. The chain links TRBV5-6 to TRBJ2-7, with 10 nucleotides matching TRBD2. V lost 3 bases and J lost 3; bases outside the gene matches: 6. Germline V gene sequence: CDR1 SGHDT, CDR2 YYEEEE. CDR3 size: 15 residues. The CDR3 bases are TGTGCCAGCAGCTGGAAACTAGCGGGAATCTACGAGCAGTACTTC. Translating it yields CASSWKLAGIYEQYF.

The table lists this clonotype with a few counts. V gene TRBV19 combines with J gene TRBJ2-1, with 7 nucleotides matching TRBD2. Germline values: CDR1 LNHDA, CDR2 SQIVND (reference sequence). J lost 2 bases, V lost 3 bases, and 4 bases had no gene match. The CDR3 length is 15 residues. The CDR3: CASSMGGGPYNEQFF. For the CDR3, the DNA is TGTGCCAGTAGTATGGGGGGGGGACCCTACAATGAGCAGTTCTTC.